The clone carrying this TCR beta chain was counted at least ten times. What it recognizes is unknown. The DNA ends 3 residues before the CDR3 does, and the rest of the CDR3 is filled in from the germline J gene. This CDR3 region has 17 residues. Germline V gene sequence: CDR1 GTSNPN, CDR2 SVGIG (reference sequence). The J segment lost 6 bases and the V segment lost 0 bases, leaving 12 bases of the junction unmatched. The data originate from a study of T cell clonality in common variable immunodeficiency. Findings and limits, study-wide: Reportedly, TCR beta sequences from common variable immunodeficiency showed fewer deletions and N-nucleotide insertions. The cause of increased CVID clonality remains unclear without subpopulation sequencing. CVID subjects shared fewer TCRbeta clones than healthy controls did.

Most patients and controls had Caucasian heritage. The data were produced by immunoSEQ multiplex PCR, yet TCRdb's version contains in-frame clones alone and is incomplete. Sampling found more than 55,000 clones, none seen once. This clonotype was sampled from a person aged 18 to 75 in good health. The chain links TRBV30 to TRBJ1-5; 9 positions match TRBD1. The specimen was peripheral blood mononuclear cells. CDR3 protein: CAWSVGRQGDYSQPQHF. The CDR3 bases that were read are TGTGCCTGGAGTGTGGGGAGACAGGGGGATTACAGTCAGCCC.